The clone carrying this T cell receptor beta chain was picked up a small number of times. The antigen remains unidentified. Only healthy Caucasians were enrolled as donors. This specimen belongs to a study of identical twins. Regarding the study as a whole: Where out-of-frame alpha sequences were twin-shared, they showed excess low generation probability.

Carrying unique molecular identifiers, the cDNA also gained a universal primer site through template switching. From the 5' RACE reads, TCRdb called clonotypes with MiXCR, one entry per CDR3 protein. The sample has about 1.7 million distinct CDR3 sequences, less than 35% seen once. The CDR3 loop spans 20 amino acids. V shed 5 bases and J shed 0 bases, with 26 bases lying between them. Germline loops: CDR1 LGHNA, CDR2 YNFKEQ. This chain links TRBV4-2 with TRBJ2-1, with a possible D match to TRBD1 (7 bases). The receptor comes from a newborn girl in good health. Sample: cord blood. This chain's CDR3 is CASSARGWGAPVDSYNEQFF. The CDR3 DNA reads as TGTGCCAGCAGCGCCAGGGGGTGGGGGGCCCCTGTCGACTCCTACAATGAGCAGTTCTTC.